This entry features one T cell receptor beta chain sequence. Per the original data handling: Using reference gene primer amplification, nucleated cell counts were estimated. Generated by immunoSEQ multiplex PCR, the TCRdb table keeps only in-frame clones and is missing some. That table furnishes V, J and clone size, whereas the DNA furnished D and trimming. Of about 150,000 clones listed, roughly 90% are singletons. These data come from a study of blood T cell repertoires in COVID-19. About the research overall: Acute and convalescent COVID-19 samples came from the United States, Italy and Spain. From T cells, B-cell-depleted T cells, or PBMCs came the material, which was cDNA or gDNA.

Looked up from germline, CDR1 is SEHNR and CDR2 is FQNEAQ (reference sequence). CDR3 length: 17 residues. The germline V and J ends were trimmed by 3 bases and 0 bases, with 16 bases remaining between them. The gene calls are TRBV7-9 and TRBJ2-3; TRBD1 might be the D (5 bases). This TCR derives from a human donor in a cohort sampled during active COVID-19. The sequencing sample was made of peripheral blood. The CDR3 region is CASSLKGIISSTDTQYF. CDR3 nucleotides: TGTGCCAGCAGCTTGAAGGGGATCATCTCTAGCACAGATACGCAGTATTTT.